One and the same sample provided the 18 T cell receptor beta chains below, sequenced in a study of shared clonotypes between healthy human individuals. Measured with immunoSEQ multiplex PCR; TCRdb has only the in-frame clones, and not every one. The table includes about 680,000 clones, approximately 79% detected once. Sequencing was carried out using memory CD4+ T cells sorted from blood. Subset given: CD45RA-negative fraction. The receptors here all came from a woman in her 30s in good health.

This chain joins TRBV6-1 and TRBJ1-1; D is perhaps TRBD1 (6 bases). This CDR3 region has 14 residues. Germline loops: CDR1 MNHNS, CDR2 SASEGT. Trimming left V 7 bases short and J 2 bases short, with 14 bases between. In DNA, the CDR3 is TGTGCCAGCAACCCAAGGACAGTTAACACTGAAGCTTTCTTT. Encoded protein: CASNPRTVNTEAFF.

The CDR3 reads CASSPAEGYEQYF. CDR3 coding DNA: TGTGCCAGCTCACCAGCGGAGGGCTACGAGCAGTACTTC. The genes are TRBV18 and TRBJ2-7; TRBD2 is a possible D gene (6 bases). This CDR3 is built from 13 residues. CDR1 and CDR2 from the germline V gene are KGHSH and LQKENI. V gave up 2 bases and J gave up 3 bases, with 8 bases separating them.

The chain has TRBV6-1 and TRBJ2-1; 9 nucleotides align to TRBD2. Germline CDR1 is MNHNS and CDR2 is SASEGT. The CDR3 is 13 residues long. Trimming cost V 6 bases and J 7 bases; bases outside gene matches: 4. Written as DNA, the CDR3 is TGTGCCAGCAGAGAGACTAGCGGAAATGAGCAGTTCTTC. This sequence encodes CASRETSGNEQFF.

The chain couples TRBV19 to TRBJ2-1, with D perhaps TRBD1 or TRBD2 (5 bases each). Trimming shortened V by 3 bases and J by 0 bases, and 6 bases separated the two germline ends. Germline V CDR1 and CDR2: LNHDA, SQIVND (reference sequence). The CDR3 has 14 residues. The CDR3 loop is CASSMGDSYNEQFF. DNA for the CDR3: TGTGCCAGTAGTATGGGGGACTCCTACAATGAGCAGTTCTTC.

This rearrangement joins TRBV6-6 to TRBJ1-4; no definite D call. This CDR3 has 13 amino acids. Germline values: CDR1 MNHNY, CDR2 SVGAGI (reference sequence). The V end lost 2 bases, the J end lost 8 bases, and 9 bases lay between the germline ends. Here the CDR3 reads CASSYKEGEKLFF. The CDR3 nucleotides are TGTGCCAGCAGTTACAAGGAAGGGGAAAAACTGTTTTTT.

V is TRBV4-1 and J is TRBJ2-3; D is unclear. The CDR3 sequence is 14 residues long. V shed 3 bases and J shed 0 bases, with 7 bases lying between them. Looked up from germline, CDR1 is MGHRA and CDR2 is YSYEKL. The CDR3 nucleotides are TGCGCCAGCAGCCAGGTGATGAGCACAGATACGCAGTATTTT. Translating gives CASSQVMSTDTQYF.

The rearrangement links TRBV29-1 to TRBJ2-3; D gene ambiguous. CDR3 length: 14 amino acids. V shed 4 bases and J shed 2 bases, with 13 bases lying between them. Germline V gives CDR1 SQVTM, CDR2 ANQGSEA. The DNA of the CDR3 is TGCAGCGTTGTTTCTTCCGTTACCACAGATACGCAGTATTTT. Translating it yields CSVVSSVTTDTQYF.

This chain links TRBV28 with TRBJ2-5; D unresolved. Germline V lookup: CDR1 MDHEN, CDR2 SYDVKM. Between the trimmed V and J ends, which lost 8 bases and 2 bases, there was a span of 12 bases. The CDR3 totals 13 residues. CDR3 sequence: CASRQVHQETQYF. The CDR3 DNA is TGTGCCAGCCGGCAGGTCCATCAAGAGACCCAGTACTTC.

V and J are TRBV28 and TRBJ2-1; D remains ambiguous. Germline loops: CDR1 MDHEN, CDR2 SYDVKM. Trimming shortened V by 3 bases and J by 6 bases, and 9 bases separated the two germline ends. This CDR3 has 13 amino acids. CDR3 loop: CASSFAVPNEQFF. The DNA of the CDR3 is TGTGCCAGCAGTTTTGCTGTACCCAATGAGCAGTTCTTC.

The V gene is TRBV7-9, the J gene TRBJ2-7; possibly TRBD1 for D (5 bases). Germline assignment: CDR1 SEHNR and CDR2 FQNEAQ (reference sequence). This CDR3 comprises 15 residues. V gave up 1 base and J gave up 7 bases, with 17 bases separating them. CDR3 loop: CASSLGVVRVEEQYF. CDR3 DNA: TGTGCCAGCAGCTTAGGAGTAGTCAGGGTGGAGGAGCAGTACTTC. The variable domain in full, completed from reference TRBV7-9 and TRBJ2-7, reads DTGVSQNPRHKITKRGQNVTFRCDPISEHNRLYWYRQTLGQGPEFLTYFQNEAQLEKSRLLSDRFSAERPKGSFSTLEIQRTEQGDSAMYLCASSLGVVRVEEQYFGPGTRLTVT.

The DNA for the CDR3 is TGTGCCAGCAGTTTATCAACAGCGGGGGGGCCCCAGCATTTT. Its translation is CASSLSTAGGPQHF. The J gene is TRBJ1-5, the V gene TRBV28, with D perhaps matching TRBD1 (5 bases). The germline V gene encodes CDR1 MDHEN and CDR2 SYDVKM. The CDR3 length is 14 residues. Trimming shortened V by 1 base and J by 9 bases, and 13 bases separated the two germline ends.

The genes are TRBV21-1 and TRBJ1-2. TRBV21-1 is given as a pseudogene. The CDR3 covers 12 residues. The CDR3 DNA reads TGTGCCAGCAGCAAACCGGGTTATGGCTACACCTTC. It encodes CASSKPGYGYTF.

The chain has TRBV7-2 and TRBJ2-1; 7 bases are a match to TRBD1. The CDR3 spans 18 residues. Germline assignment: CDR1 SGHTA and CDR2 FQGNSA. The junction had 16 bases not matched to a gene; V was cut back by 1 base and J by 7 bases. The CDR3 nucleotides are TGTGCCAGCAGCTTAGTACGGGACAGTTCTCGTTTGGGGAATGAGCAGTTCTTC. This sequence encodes CASSLVRDSSRLGNEQFF. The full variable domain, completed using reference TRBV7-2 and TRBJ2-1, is GAGVSQSPSNKVTEKGKDVELRCDPISGHTALYWYRQSLGQGLEFLIYFQGNSAPDKSGLPSDRFSAERTGGSVSTLTIQRTQQEDSAVYLCASSLVRDSSRLGNEQFFGPGTRLTVL.

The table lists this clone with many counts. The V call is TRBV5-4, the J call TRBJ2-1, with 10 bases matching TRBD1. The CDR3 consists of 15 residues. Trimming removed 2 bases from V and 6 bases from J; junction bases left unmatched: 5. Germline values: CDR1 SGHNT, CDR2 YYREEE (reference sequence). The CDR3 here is CASSFFGTGVNEQFF. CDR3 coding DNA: TGTGCCAGCAGCTTTTTCGGGACAGGGGTCAATGAGCAGTTCTTC.

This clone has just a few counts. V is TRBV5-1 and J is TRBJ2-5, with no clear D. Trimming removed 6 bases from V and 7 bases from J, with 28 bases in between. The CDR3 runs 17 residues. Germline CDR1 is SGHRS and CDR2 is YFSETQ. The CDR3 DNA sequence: TGCGCCAGCACCCCGGGCAATAGTTTGCTACCTTCTGGGACCCAGTACTTC. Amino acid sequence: CASTPGNSLLPSGTQYF. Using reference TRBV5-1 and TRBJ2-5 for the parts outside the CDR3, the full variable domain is KAGVTQTPRYLIKTRGQQVTLSCSPISGHRSVSWYQQTPGQGLQFLFEYFSETQRNKGNFPGRFSGRQFSNSRSEMNVSTLELGDSALYLCASTPGNSLLPSGTQYFGPGTRLLVL.

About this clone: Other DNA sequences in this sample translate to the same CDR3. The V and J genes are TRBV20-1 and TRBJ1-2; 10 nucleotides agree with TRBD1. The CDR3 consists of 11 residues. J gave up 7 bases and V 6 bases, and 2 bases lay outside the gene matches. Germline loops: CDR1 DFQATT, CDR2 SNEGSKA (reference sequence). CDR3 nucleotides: TGCAGTGCCCGGACAGGGGGTGGCTACACCTTC. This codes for CSARTGGGYTF.

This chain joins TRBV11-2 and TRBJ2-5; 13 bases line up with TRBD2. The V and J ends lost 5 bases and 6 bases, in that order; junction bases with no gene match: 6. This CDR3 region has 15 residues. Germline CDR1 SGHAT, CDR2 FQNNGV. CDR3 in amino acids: CASSQELAGGKTQYF. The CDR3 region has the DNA TGTGCCAGCAGCCAAGAACTAGCGGGAGGGAAGACCCAGTACTTC.

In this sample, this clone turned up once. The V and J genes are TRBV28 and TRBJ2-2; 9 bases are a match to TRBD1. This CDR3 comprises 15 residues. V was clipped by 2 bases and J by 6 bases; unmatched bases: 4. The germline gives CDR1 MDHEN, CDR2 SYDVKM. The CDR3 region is CASSLVTGGAGELFF. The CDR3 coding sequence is TGTGCCAGCAGTTTAGTGACAGGGGGAGCCGGGGAGCTGTTTTTT.